A single sample is the source of the 20 T cell receptor beta chains below, sequenced in a study of cytomegalovirus exposure and HLA in healthy donors. A multiplex PCR was run with 60 Vbeta primers and 13 Jbeta primers. The data were produced by immunoSEQ multiplex PCR, yet TCRdb's version contains in-frame clones alone and is incomplete. The sample has 150,000 to 200,000 clones, 65% to 85% seen once. Sequencing was performed on PBMCs. Receptors originate from a female donor in good health and CMV-seronegative.

The chain uses TRBV5-6 and TRBJ2-7, with 14 bases identical to TRBD2. Germline V gene sequence: CDR1 SGHDT, CDR2 YYEEEE. After removal of 1 base from V and 4 bases from J, the junction contained 4 bases not matched to a gene. CDR3 length equals 16 residues. DNA of the CDR3: TGTGCCAGCAGCTTGAGGACTAGCGGGGGGAAATACGAGCAGTACTTC. Amino acid sequence: CASSLRTSGGKYEQYF.

This rearrangement joins TRBV5-4 to TRBJ1-1; TRBD1 agrees at 9 bases. Germline CDR1 SGHNT, CDR2 YYREEE (reference sequence). With 4 bases clipped from V and 2 bases from J, the junction kept 3 bases outside the gene matches. The CDR3 consists of 14 residues. The CDR3 DNA follows: TGTGCCAGCAGCATGACAGGGGGAAACACTGAAGCTTTCTTT. It is translated as CASSMTGGNTEAFF.

The CDR3 is CASSDPWEDNEQFF. The DNA for the CDR3 is TGTGCCAGCAGCGATCCCTGGGAGGACAATGAGCAGTTCTTC. The chain couples TRBV7-2 to TRBJ2-1; tentatively, D is TRBD2 (6 bases). This CDR3 has 14 amino acids. Per the germline V gene, CDR1 is SGHTA and CDR2 is FQGNSA. Deletions cut 5 bases from V and 5 bases from J, with 13 bases between.

The chain links TRBV18 to TRBJ2-2, with a possible D match to TRBD2 (5 bases). CDR3 length: 14 residues. V was cut by 3 bases and J by 7 bases, with 12 bases left in between. Per germline, CDR1 KGHSH and CDR2 LQKENI. CDR3 sequence (DNA): TGTGCCAGCTCACCTACCATCCGGGGCGGGGAGCTGTTTTTT. Its translation is CASSPTIRGGELFF.

CDR3 DNA sequence: TGTGCCAGCAGCGTTGGGGGGGCCTTCTACGAGCAGTACTTC. It specifies CASSVGGAFYEQYF. The chain has TRBV9 and TRBJ2-7; a weak D match, TRBD2 (7 bases). Germline-derived CDR1 and CDR2 are SGDLS and YYNGEE. The CDR3 is 14 amino acids. V was trimmed by 2 bases and J by 3 bases, leaving 12 bases between them.

This rearrangement joins TRBV10-3 to TRBJ2-2; perhaps TRBD2 as D (5 bases). The CDR3 totals 15 residues. V dropped 2 bases and J dropped 6 bases, with 13 bases sitting between them. Germline V gene data show CDR1 as ENHRY and CDR2 as SYGVKD. CDR3 coding DNA: TGTGCCATCAGTGAGCCCCGAGGCGGGTCCGGGGAGCTGTTTTTT. Its protein product is CAISEPRGGSGELFF.

The chain couples TRBV5-4 to TRBJ2-4, with TRBD1 matching 10 bases. This CDR3 is 14 amino acids long. V dropped 4 bases and J dropped 6; count of bases not matched to a gene: 4. CDR1 is SGHNT, CDR2 YYREEE, per germline (reference sequence). CDR3 in amino acids: CASSPDRGVNIQYF. The DNA for the CDR3 is TGTGCCAGCAGCCCGGACAGGGGGGTAAACATTCAGTACTTC.

This sequence joins TRBV5-1 and TRBJ2-5; TRBD1 matches 7 bases. The DNA end is more similar to TRBJ2-7, so the J call may be wrong. Germline V gene data show CDR1 as SGHRS and CDR2 as YFSETQ. This CDR3 is built from 14 residues. The CDR3 reads CASSLQGSSYEQYF. The CDR3 coding sequence is TGCGCCAGCAGCCTACAGGGGAGCTCCTACGAGCAGTACTTC.

This clone was observed a single time. The rearrangement uses TRBV27 and TRBJ1-1, with 8 bases lining up with TRBD1. Germline CDR1 reads MNHEY; CDR2 reads SMNVEV (reference sequence). V shed 5 bases, J shed 8 bases, and the junction held 1 base outside the gene matches. The CDR3 runs to 11 residues. CDR3 residues: CASSGDREAFF. CDR3 DNA sequence: TGTGCCAGCAGTGGGGACAGGGAAGCTTTCTTT.

The chain has TRBV28 and TRBJ1-5; unclear D gene. The CDR3 contains 17 residues. Trimming removed 6 bases at V and 1 base at J, with 19 bases between. From germline, CDR1 is MDHEN and CDR2 SYDVKM. The DNA for the CDR3 is TGTGCCAGCAGCGTCCGGGCGTCTCGGGGAAGCAATCAGCCCCAGCATTTT. As protein: CASSVRASRGSNQPQHF.

This clone was seen more than once but under ten times. Additional DNA sequences in this sample encode the identical CDR3. In DNA, the CDR3 is TGCGCCAGCAGTGCGGGGTATGGCTACACCTTC. Encoded protein: CASSAGYGYTF. This sequence joins TRBV10-2 and TRBJ1-2; no reliable D call. The V end lost 4 bases, the J end lost 5 bases, and 5 bases lay between the germline ends. CDR1 is WSHSY, CDR2 SAAADI, per germline. CDR3 length: 11 amino acids.

V is TRBV19 and J is TRBJ1-2, with a tentative D call TRBD1 (6 bases). The V and J ends lost 0 bases and 5 bases respectively, with 13 bases between them. Germline CDR1 LNHDA, CDR2 SQIVND (reference sequence). The CDR3 consists of 15 residues. CDR3 residues: CASSIDTRGRYGYTF. CDR3 coding DNA: TGTGCCAGTAGTATAGACACCAGGGGAAGATATGGCTACACCTTC.

This chain joins TRBV18 and TRBJ2-7; 8 bases are shared with TRBD1. Trimming removed 0 bases from V and 3 bases from J; junction bases left unmatched: 1. Germline values: CDR1 KGHSH, CDR2 LQKENI. CDR3 length equals 14 residues. Written as DNA, the CDR3 is TGTGCCAGCTCACCACCGACAGGGGACTACGAGCAGTACTTC. This encodes CASSPPTGDYEQYF.

This clone was detected only a few times. The chain has TRBV28 and TRBJ2-7, with 8 bases that match TRBD1. The V gene end was trimmed by 3 bases and the J gene end by 6 bases; junction bases not matched to a gene: 7. This CDR3 comprises 14 residues. Germline CDR1 is MDHEN and CDR2 is SYDVKM. This chain's CDR3 is CASSFGQGGGEQYF. CDR3 DNA: TGTGCCAGCAGTTTCGGACAGGGAGGAGGCGAGCAGTACTTC.

The CDR3 DNA reads as TGTGCCAGCAGTGCAGGGGCGGTGTCGACCTACGAGCAGTACTTC. It is translated as CASSAGAVSTYEQYF. This chain joins TRBV6-1 and TRBJ2-7; D perhaps matches TRBD1 (6 bases). The CDR3 is 15 amino acids. The V and J ends lost 4 bases and 2 bases respectively, with 15 bases between them. Germline V gives CDR1 MNHNS, CDR2 SASEGT.

This clone was recorded a few times. The chain employs TRBV5-1 and TRBJ1-5, with D perhaps matching TRBD1 (5 bases). Germline lookup yields CDR1 SGHRS and CDR2 YFSETQ. This CDR3 has 15 amino acids. V was pared by 2 bases and J by 0 bases, with 9 bases between. CDR3 region: CASSFDRYSNQPQHF. In DNA, the CDR3 is TGCGCCAGCAGCTTTGACAGATATAGCAATCAGCCCCAGCATTTT. Full variable domain (missing parts from reference TRBV5-1 and TRBJ1-5): KAGVTQTPRYLIKTRGQQVTLSCSPISGHRSVSWYQQTPGQGLQFLFEYFSETQRNKGNFPGRFSGRQFSNSRSEMNVSTLELGDSALYLCASSFDRYSNQPQHFGDGTRLSIL.

This rearrangement joins TRBV9 to TRBJ2-1; the match to TRBD2 covers 10 bases. Germline CDR1 and CDR2: SGDLS and YYNGEE. This CDR3 spans 13 amino acids. Germline trimming cut 3 bases from V and 9 bases from J; bases unmatched to any gene: 3. CDR3 DNA: TGTGCCAGCAGCGCTAGCGGGAGTAGTGAGCAGTTCTTC. Its protein product is CASSASGSSEQFF. Supplemented by reference TRBV9 and TRBJ2-1, the full variable domain reads DSGVTQTPKHLITATGQRVTLRCSPRSGDLSVYWYQQSLDQGLQFLIQYYNGEERAKGNILERFSAQQFPDLHSELNLSSLELGDSALYFCASSASGSSEQFFGPGTRLTVL.

The V call is TRBV5-1, the J call TRBJ2-5; D possibly corresponds to TRBD2 (5 bases). V lost 3 bases and J lost 0, with 15 bases in between. Germline V gives CDR1 SGHRS, CDR2 YFSETQ. CDR3 length: 16 amino acids. The CDR3 region is CASSWPHTGNQETQYF. DNA for the CDR3: TGCGCCAGCAGCTGGCCCCATACCGGGAACCAAGAGACCCAGTACTTC.

This chain uses TRBV7-8 with TRBJ2-3, with 8 bases fitting TRBD2. V was clipped by 5 bases and J by 11 bases; unmatched bases: 12. Germline values: CDR1 SGHVS, CDR2 FQNEAQ. CDR3 length equals 14 residues. In DNA, the CDR3 is TGTGCCAGCAGCAGCGGGGGAGAGGGAGTTGGGCAGTATTTT. Protein product: CASSSGGEGVGQYF.

The chain uses TRBV27 and TRBJ2-6; no firm D call. The CDR3 is made up of 13 amino acids. V was trimmed by 11 bases and J by 2 bases, leaving 10 bases between them. Germline V CDR1 and CDR2: MNHEY, SMNVEV (reference sequence). Here the CDR3 reads CASRVAGANVLTF. The CDR3 DNA sequence: TGTGCCTCCCGGGTGGCTGGGGCCAACGTCCTGACTTTC.